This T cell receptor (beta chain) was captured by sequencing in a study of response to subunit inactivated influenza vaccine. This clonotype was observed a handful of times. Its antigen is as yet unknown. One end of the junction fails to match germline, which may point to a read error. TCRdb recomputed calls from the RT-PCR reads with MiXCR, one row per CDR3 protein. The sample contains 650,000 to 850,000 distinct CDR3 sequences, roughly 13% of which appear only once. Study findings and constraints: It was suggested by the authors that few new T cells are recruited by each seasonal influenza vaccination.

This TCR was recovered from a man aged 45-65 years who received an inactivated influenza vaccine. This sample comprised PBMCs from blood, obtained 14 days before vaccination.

The CDR3 nucleotides are TGTGCCAGCAGCGTAGCTACAGGGGGCGTCGCCTTC. Translation: CASSVATGGVAF. This chain uses TRBV9 with TRBJ1-2, with 9 bases that match TRBD1. The CDR3 has 12 residues. Germline loops: CDR1 SGDLS, CDR2 YYNGEE.